The T cell receptor beta chain described here comes from a study of blood T cell repertoires in COVID-19. In the study overall: Nucleic acid was either cDNA or gDNA, and it came from T cells, B-cell-depleted T cells, or PBMCs.

The study recruited people aged about 18 to 90 years across approximately 24 US areas. With 8 bases clipped from V and 1 base from J, the junction kept 5 bases outside the gene matches. The CDR3 has 14 amino acids. Per the germline V gene, CDR1 is MNHEY and CDR2 is SVGAGI. Produced via immunoSEQ multiplex PCR; TCRdb's table is partial and in-frame only. The sample carries about 64,000 clones, 88% recorded once. The receptor comes from a woman aged 40 to 49 who had recovered from COVID-19. The chain employs TRBV6-5 and TRBJ2-5; 9 bases are a match to TRBD1. The material sequenced was PBMCs or T cells enriched from blood (not recorded which). The CDR3: CASEQGAFQETQYF. The CDR3 DNA reads TGTGCCAGCGAACAGGGGGCCTTCCAAGAGACCCAGTACTTC.